This TCR beta chain stems from a study of neoadjuvant nivolumab and ipilimumab in lung cancer. Study conclusions and caveats: From pretherapy to surgery, tumor richness and clonality rose with dual therapy.

Measured with immunoSEQ multiplex PCR; TCRdb has only the in-frame clones, and not every one. The sample holds over 15,000 clones, roughly 76% seen once. Comment on this clone: As yet, its antigen is unknown.

Germline CDR1 and CDR2: SQVTM and ANQGSEA. The ends were cut back, 6 bases at V and 1 base at J, with 9 bases in the middle. The CDR3 loop spans 12 amino acids. The source of this sequence is an adult with non-small cell lung cancer. This chain uses TRBV29-1 with TRBJ1-2; D gene uncertain. The sequenced sample was tumor tissue, obtained after neoadjuvant nivolumab, alone or with ipilimumab, at or shortly before surgery. In DNA, the CDR3 is TGCAGCGTATATATCCTTAACTATGGCTACACCTTC. It translates to CSVYILNYGYTF.